This TCR beta chain was sequenced for a study of cytomegalovirus exposure and HLA in healthy donors. It was with 60 Vbeta and 13 Jbeta primers that the PCR ran. Per the original methods: A later analysis counted 80 million or so unique TCR beta chains, some 11 million shared. Clones were sequenced by immunoSEQ multiplex PCR, and TCRdb holds only the in-frame ones, with some missing. V and J calls and clone size are copied from that table; D and trimming were computed from the DNA. The sample has 100,000 to 150,000 clones; approximately 10% are singletons. This clone was counted between two and nine times. Its specificity is not known. CDR1 and CDR2 (germline): KGHSH, LQKENI. The V segment lost 3 bases and the J segment 6 bases; nucleotides outside the gene matches: 5. The CDR3 spans 14 residues. Points from the study as a whole: A link between a missense DCLRE1C variant and TCR beta V- and J-gene trimming emerged from a later analysis. No immune exposure information besides CMV serostatus was available.

The rearrangement joins TRBV18 to TRBJ2-7; TRBD1 agrees at 10 bases. The clonotype originates from a woman aged 18-29 years in good health and CMV-seropositive. The source material was PBMCs. Here the CDR3 DNA reads TGTGCCAGCTCACCCGGGACAGGGGTACCCGAGCAGTACTTC. Amino acids: CASSPGTGVPEQYF.